This T cell receptor beta chain was identified in a study of tumor T cells in aggressive B-cell lymphoma. TCRdb's table, derived via immunoSEQ multiplex PCR, lists solely in-frame clones and lacks some. The sample lists 7,500 to 9,500 clones; around four fifths were seen once. Concerning this clone: The identical CDR3 is also encoded by other nucleotide sequences in the sample.

Germline V CDR1 and CDR2: SGDLS, YYNGEE. V lost 0 bases and J lost 5, with 15 bases in between. There are 15 residues in the CDR3. The TCR comes from an adult with diffuse large B cell lymphoma. This sequence joins TRBV9 and TRBJ2-7; possible D gene TRBD2, 5 bases. The sample was tumor tissue. The CDR3 DNA reads as TGTGCCAGCAGCGTAGAAGGCGGGTCTGGGGACGAGCAGTACTTC. Protein sequence: CASSVEGGSGDEQYF.